The 11 T cell receptor beta chains below come from one sample, sequenced in a study of blood T cell repertoires in COVID-19. TCRdb's table, derived via immunoSEQ multiplex PCR, lists solely in-frame clones and lacks some. The sample includes some 170,000 clones, about 90% of them seen just once. Sequenced material: PBMCs or T cells enriched from blood (not recorded which). Every receptor here comes from a human donor with acute COVID-19. The donor label of this sample is uncertain.

This rearrangement joins TRBV7-8 to TRBJ2-1, with D possibly being TRBD2 (5 bases). This CDR3 has 18 residues. The V and J ends lost 0 bases and 0 bases respectively, with 15 bases between them. Germline V gene lookup returns CDR1 SGHVS and CDR2 FQNEAQ. CDR3 sequence (DNA): TGTGCCAGCAGCTTAGCGCGGGTATTCCAGAGCTCCTACAATGAGCAGTTCTTC. Translating gives CASSLARVFQSSYNEQFF. The complete variable domain, with remaining parts taken from reference TRBV7-8 and TRBJ2-1, reads GAGVSQSPRYKVAKRGQDVALRCDPISGHVSLFWYQQALGQGPEFLTYFQNEAQLDKSGLPSDRFFAERPEGSVSTLKIQRTQQEDSAVYLCASSLARVFQSSYNEQFFGPGTRLTVL.

This clone was seen a few times. This rearrangement joins TRBV5-1 to TRBJ2-6; D not certain. V was cut by 0 bases and J by 0 bases, with 10 bases left in between. Germline CDR1 reads SGHRS; CDR2 reads YFSETQ. The CDR3 is 17 residues long. CDR3 loop: CASSLDNSISGANVLTF. The CDR3 nucleotides are TGCGCCAGCAGCTTGGACAACAGCATCTCTGGGGCCAACGTCCTGACTTTC.

The chain links TRBV5-4 to TRBJ1-6; possibly TRBD1 for D (5 bases). CDR1 is SGHNT and CDR2 is YYREEE in the germline V gene (reference sequence). This CDR3 is 15 amino acids long. The germline V and J ends were trimmed by 6 bases and 7 bases, with 17 bases remaining between them. As DNA, the CDR3 is TGTGCCAGCACCCTGGGAGGGGAAGTAAATTCACCCCTCCACTTT. Protein: CASTLGGEVNSPLHF.

This chain uses TRBV28 with TRBJ2-4, with 9 bases lining up with TRBD1. V trimming: 6 bases; J trimming: 0 bases; junction bases outside the gene matches: 3. This CDR3 region has 15 residues. CDR1 MDHEN and CDR2 SYDVKM come from the germline V gene. CDR3 DNA: TGTGCCAGCAGAGGACAGGGGACAGCCAAAAACATTCAGTACTTC. This encodes CASRGQGTAKNIQYF.

This clone was counted once. The rearrangement joins TRBV24-1 to TRBJ2-2, with a possible D match to TRBD1 (6 bases). The CDR3 is 14 amino acids. Germline V gene lookup returns CDR1 KGHDR and CDR2 SFDVKD. Trimming removed 9 bases from V and 0 bases from J, with 10 bases in between. CDR3 sequence (DNA): TGTGCCACCGGGGGCAGAACGAACACCGGGGAGCTGTTTTTT. Translated: CATGGRTNTGELFF.

This clone appeared once. V usage is TRBV2 and J usage is TRBJ2-1; D is ambiguous. Trimming took off 10 bases at V and 5 bases at J, with 18 bases between the two ends. CDR3 length equals 14 residues. CDR1 SNHLY and CDR2 FYNNEI come from the germline V gene. The CDR3: CATRPRLENNEQFF. The CDR3 DNA reads as TGTGCCACTAGGCCCCGACTGGAAAACAATGAGCAGTTCTTC.

The chain links TRBV5-6 to TRBJ2-5; TRBD2 is a possible D gene (6 bases). This CDR3 comprises 16 residues. Germline V CDR1 and CDR2: SGHDT, YYEEEE. Deletions cut 1 base from V and 5 bases from J, with 18 bases between. CDR3 nucleotide sequence: TGTGCCAGCAGCTTGCGAACTAGCCGAACCCAGGAGACCCAGTACTTC. Its translation is CASSLRTSRTQETQYF.

The V and J genes are TRBV6-5 and TRBJ2-2; TRBD1 matches 9 bases. Germline V gene data show CDR1 as MNHEY and CDR2 as SVGAGI. After removal of 7 bases from V and 7 bases from J, the junction contained 10 bases not matched to a gene. The CDR3 totals 15 residues. The CDR3 DNA follows: TGTGCCAGCACCCGACAGGGGGACCTGGGCGGGGAGCTGTTTTTT. Amino acids: CASTRQGDLGGELFF.

The table lists this clone with a count of one. The rearrangement uses TRBV7-3 and TRBJ1-6; TRBD1 matches at 11 bases. The V gene's germline CDR1 is SGHTA and CDR2 FQGTGA. V was clipped by 2 bases and J by 4 bases; unmatched bases: 7. The CDR3 sequence is 18 residues long. The CDR3 reads CASSLFGQGAGYNSPLHF. The CDR3 DNA reads as TGTGCCAGCAGCTTATTCGGACAGGGGGCGGGGTATAATTCACCCCTCCACTTT.

In DNA, the CDR3 is TGTGCCAGCTCACCACCGGGGGCTGGTGGAAACACCATATATTTT. This sequence encodes CASSPPGAGGNTIYF. V is TRBV18 and J is TRBJ1-3, with a weak D call TRBD1 (6 bases). There are 15 residues in the CDR3. The germline V gene encodes CDR1 KGHSH and CDR2 LQKENI. V shed 0 bases and J shed 3 bases, with 9 bases lying between them.

V and J are TRBV6-2 or TRBV6-3 and TRBJ2-5; D is perhaps TRBD1 (6 bases). Germline V gene data show CDR1 as MNHEY and CDR2 as SVGEGT. The CDR3 is 16 amino acids. Trimming pared 2 bases from V and 2 bases from J, leaving 15 bases between. This CDR3 is CASSYGGGWQQETQYF. The CDR3 DNA reads TGTGCCAGCAGTTACGGGGGCGGGTGGCAGCAAGAGACCCAGTACTTC.